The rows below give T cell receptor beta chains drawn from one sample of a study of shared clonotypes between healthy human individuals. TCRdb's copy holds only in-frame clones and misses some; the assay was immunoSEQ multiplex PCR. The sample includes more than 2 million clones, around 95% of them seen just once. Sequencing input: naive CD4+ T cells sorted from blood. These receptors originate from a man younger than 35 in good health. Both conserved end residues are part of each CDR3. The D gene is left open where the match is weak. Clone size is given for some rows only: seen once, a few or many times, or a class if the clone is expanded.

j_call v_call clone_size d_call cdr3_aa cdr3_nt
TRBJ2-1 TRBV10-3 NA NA CAISGEGGLFF TGTGCCATCAGTGGAGAGGGGGGCTTGTTCTTC
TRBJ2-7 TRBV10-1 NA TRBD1 CASSLGQGNEQYF TGCGCCAGCAGCCTAGGACAGGGTAACGAGCAGTACTTC
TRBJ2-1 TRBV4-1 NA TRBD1 CASSQVFRDRGPLYNEQFF TGCGCCAGCAGCCAAGTTTTCCGAGACAGGGGGCCTCTGTACAATGAGCAGTTCTTC
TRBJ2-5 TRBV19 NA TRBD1 CASRDRGQETQYF TGTGCCAGTAGGGACAGGGGGCAAGAGACCCAGTACTTC
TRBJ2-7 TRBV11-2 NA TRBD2 CASRKSGGSGDYEQYF TGTGCCAGCAGGAAGTCCGGCGGGAGCGGGGACTACGAGCAGTACTTC
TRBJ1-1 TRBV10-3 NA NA CASQGNTEAFF TGTGCCTCACAGGGGAACACTGAAGCTTTCTTT
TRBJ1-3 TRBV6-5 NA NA CASSPNYAGNTIYF TGTGCCAGCAGCCCGAACTACGCTGGAAACACCATATATTTT
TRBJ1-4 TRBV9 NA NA CASSVGQTATNEKLFF TGTGCCAGCAGCGTCGGACAGACCGCAACTAATGAAAAACTGTTTTTT
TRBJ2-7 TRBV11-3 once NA CASSLDSGQRQYF TGTGCCAGCAGCTTAGATAGCGGTCAACGGCAGTACTTC
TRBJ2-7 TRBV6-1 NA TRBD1 CASTVERGTGDEQYF TGTGCCAGCACCGTAGAACGCGGGACAGGGGACGAGCAGTACTTC